Listed here are 5 T cell receptor beta chains from one sample, sequenced in a study of PD-L1 blockade in urothelial cancer. Time point reported: peripheral blood 6 weeks after treatment start. Here immunoSEQ multiplex PCR was the method, and the copy in TCRdb shows in-frame clones only, minus some. The table includes under 150,000 clones, 80% to 90% detected once. Sequenced here: PBMCs, sampled around atezolizumab (anti-PD-L1) treatment. The receptors were gathered from a man aged 60-69 years with urothelial cancer.

This chain links TRBV27 with TRBJ2-1; possibly TRBD2 for D (6 bases). The ends were cut back, 2 bases at V and 8 bases at J, with 10 bases in the middle. Looked up from germline, CDR1 is MNHEY and CDR2 is SMNVEV (reference sequence). There are 13 residues in the CDR3. CDR3 nucleotide sequence: TGTGCCAGCAGTTTAAAGGAGGGCTATGAGCAGTTCTTC. This codes for CASSLKEGYEQFF.

The V call is TRBV18, the J call TRBJ1-3; no firm D call. This CDR3 region has 16 residues. V dropped 3 bases and J dropped 2 bases, with 14 bases sitting between them. Per the germline V gene, CDR1 is KGHSH and CDR2 is LQKENI. CDR3 nucleotides: TGTGCCAGCTCACCCCTCGGAGGAGAGGCTGGAAACACCATATATTTT. Its translation is CASSPLGGEAGNTIYF. Using reference TRBV18 and TRBJ1-3 for the parts outside the CDR3, the full variable domain is NAGVMQNPRHLVRRRGQEARLRCSPMKGHSHVYWYRQLPEEGLKFMVYLQKENIIDESGMPKERFSAEFPKEGPSILRIQQVVRGDSAAYFCASSPLGGEAGNTIYFGEGSWLTVV.

The rearrangement links TRBV7-2 to TRBJ2-1; D possibly corresponds to TRBD2 (7 bases). Germline CDR1 reads SGHTA; CDR2 reads FQGNSA. CDR3 length equals 14 residues. V lost 4 bases and J 4 bases, leaving 11 bases between the germline ends. The CDR3 spells CASSSGGQYNEQFF. CDR3 DNA sequence: TGTGCCAGCAGCTCCGGGGGGCAGTACAATGAGCAGTTCTTC.

This chain joins TRBV11-2 and TRBJ1-6; no firm D call. This CDR3 spans 14 amino acids. Trimming took 3 bases from V and 9 from J, leaving 12 bases between them. Germline V lookup: CDR1 SGHAT, CDR2 FQNNGV. CDR3 DNA sequence: TGTGCCAGCAGCTTGGGCTCCCTGGGTTCACCCCTCCACTTT. Protein product: CASSLGSLGSPLHF. The full variable domain, its missing parts supplied by reference TRBV11-2 and TRBJ1-6, is EAGVAQSPRYKIIEKRQSVAFWCNPISGHATLYWYQQILGQGPKLLIQFQNNGVVDDSQLPKDRFSAERLKGVDSTLKIQPAKLEDSAVYLCASSLGSLGSPLHFGNGTRLTVT.

The J gene is TRBJ1-1, the V gene TRBV2; D ambiguous. The CDR3 spans 11 residues. Looked up from germline, CDR1 is SNHLY and CDR2 is FYNNEI. Trimming took off 8 bases at V and 3 bases at J, with 7 bases between the two ends. Written as DNA, the CDR3 is TGTGCCAGCGACCGGGACACTGAAGCTTTCTTT. Protein: CASDRDTEAFF.